The clone carrying this T cell receptor beta chain was detected only a few times. Both TRBC1 and TRBC2 were covered by a beta constant-region primer of two equimolar oligonucleotides. Ligated cDNA was amplified by four rounds of PCR with nested alpha and beta constant-region primers and SP2. Each CDR3 protein is one row after TCRdb ran MiXCR on the UMI-ligation and nested PCR reads. This sample has 100,000 to 150,000 distinct CDR3 sequences, with approximately 37% found just once. This specimen belongs to a study of naive and memory T cell subsets. Germline CDR1 is SEHNR and CDR2 is FQNEAQ (reference sequence). The CDR3 is 17 amino acids. Trimming cost V 5 bases and J 1 base, with 21 bases left between them.

The sample was central memory CD4+ T cells from blood. V is TRBV7-9 and J is TRBJ2-7; possibly TRBD2 for D (5 bases). This clonotype originated in a human donor in good health. The CDR3 nucleotides read TGTGCCAGCAGCGATAGGAGGACCCGACAAGGGTCCTACGAGCAGTACTTC. Amino acids: CASSDRRTRQGSYEQYF.